This TCR beta chain was documented in a study of blood T cells in healthy people across ages. This clonotype was observed a handful of times. A second PCR, run for about 6 to 11 cycles, used a sample-barcoded 5' primer plus a J-beta primer mix. Each of the cDNA molecules was tagged by a template-switch adaptor with 12 random nucleotides. There were at least 2.5 million CDR3-containing paired-end reads obtained from each sample. One entry per CDR3 protein results from TCRdb running MiXCR on the 5' RACE reads. The table records 800,000 to 950,000 distinct CDR3 sequences, approximately 35% of them present only once. The TCR originated in a young man in good health. Specimen: blood.

The CDR3 sequence is CASSSSAGQGIEGAQYF. CDR3 nucleotides: TGTGCCAGCAGCTCAAGCGCGGGACAGGGGATCGAAGGAGCCCAGTACTTC. V usage is TRBV7-2 and J usage is TRBJ2-5; TRBD1 matches at 10 bases. The CDR3 totals 17 residues. Germline lookup yields CDR1 SGHTA and CDR2 FQGNSA. Germline trimming cut 4 bases from V and 9 bases from J; bases unmatched to any gene: 17. Filled out from reference TRBV7-2 and TRBJ2-5, the complete variable domain reads GAGVSQSPSNKVTEKGKDVELRCDPISGHTALYWYRQSLGQGLEFLIYFQGNSAPDKSGLPSDRFSAERTGGSVSTLTIQRTQQEDSAVYLCASSSSAGQGIEGAQYFGPGTRLLVL.